This passage covers 4 T cell receptor beta chains from one sample sequenced in a study of blood T cells in healthy people across ages. PCR was performed a second time for roughly 7 to 11 cycles using a sample-barcoded 5' primer and a J-beta primer mix. Using its own MiXCR run on the 5' RACE reads, TCRdb lists one record per CDR3 protein. The data hold around 1,900,000 distinct CDR3 sequences, with more than 35% observed a single time. Source material: blood. The receptor set was obtained from a human donor in good health.

As to this clonotype: With a much larger clone just one base away, this may be a read error. The V call is TRBV6-2 or TRBV6-3, the J call TRBJ1-1; D remains unclear. The germline V gene has CDR1 MNHEY and CDR2 SVGEGT. This CDR3 has 12 residues. CDR3 DNA sequence: TGTGTCAGCAGAGTCGGTGGCGGTGGCGCTTTCTTT. Residues: CVSRVGGGGAFF.

This clonotype was counted only a few times. This chain uses TRBV20-1 with TRBJ2-1; the D gene is possibly TRBD1 (6 bases). This CDR3 comprises 16 residues. Germline V lookup: CDR1 DFQATT, CDR2 SNEGSKA (reference sequence). DNA for the CDR3: TGCAGCGGCAAACCCTGGGGGTCCACAGGGTACAATGAGCAGTTCTTC. This encodes CSGKPWGSTGYNEQFF.

Points on this clonotype: One end of the junction fails to match germline, which may point to a read error. The chain couples TRBV24-1 to TRBJ2-2, with 8 bases identical to TRBD1. This CDR3 region has 15 residues. Germline V gene lookup returns CDR1 KGHDR and CDR2 SFDVKD. CDR3 protein: CAASDGDRFGGELFF. DNA of the CDR3: TGTGCCGCCAGTGATGGGGACAGGTTTGGCGGGGAGCTGTTTTTT.

The V and J genes are TRBV11-3 and TRBJ2-5; the match to TRBD2 covers 13 bases. Trimming cost V 5 bases and J 11 bases; bases outside gene matches: 11. Germline loops: CDR1 SGHNT, CDR2 YENEEA. This CDR3 comprises 15 residues. The CDR3 sequence is CASSLSTSGGATQYF. CDR3 nucleotides: TGTGCCAGCAGCCTCTCAACTAGCGGGGGGGCCACGCAGTACTTC. The full variable domain, in which reference TRBV11-3 and TRBJ2-5 provide the parts outside the CDR3, is EAGVVQSPRYKIIEKKQPVAFWCNPISGHNTLYWYLQNLGQGPELLIRYENEEAVDDSQLPKDRFSAERLKGVDSTLKIQPAELGDSAVYLCASSLSTSGGATQYFGPGTRLLVL.